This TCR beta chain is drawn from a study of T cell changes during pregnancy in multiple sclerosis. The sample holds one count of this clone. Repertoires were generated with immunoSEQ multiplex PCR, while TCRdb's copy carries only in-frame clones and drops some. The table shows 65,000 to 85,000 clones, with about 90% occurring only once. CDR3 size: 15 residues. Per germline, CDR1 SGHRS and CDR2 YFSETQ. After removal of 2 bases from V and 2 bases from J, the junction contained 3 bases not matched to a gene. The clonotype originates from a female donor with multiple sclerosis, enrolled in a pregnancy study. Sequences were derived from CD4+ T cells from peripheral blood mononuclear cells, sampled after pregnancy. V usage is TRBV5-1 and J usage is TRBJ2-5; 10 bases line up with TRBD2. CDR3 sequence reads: CASSFPGLAQETQYF. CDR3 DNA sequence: TGCGCCAGCAGCTTTCCGGGACTAGCGCAAGAGACCCAGTACTTC.